The 4 T cell receptor beta chains presented below share a single source sample, sequenced in a study of cytomegalovirus exposure and HLA in healthy donors. PCR involved 60 Vbeta and 13 Jbeta primers. TCRdb keeps only in-frame clones here, not all; method: immunoSEQ multiplex PCR. The profile shows about 110,000 clones, 75% to 85% of them singletons. Sequences were obtained from PBMCs. These receptors were collected from a man aged 30 to 45 in good health and CMV-seronegative.

The rearrangement links TRBV29-1 to TRBJ2-5, with 7 bases matching TRBD1. The V and J ends lost 8 bases and 5 bases, in that order; junction bases with no gene match: 11. This CDR3 has 13 amino acids. CDR1 SQVTM and CDR2 ANQGSEA come from the germline V gene. The DNA for the CDR3 is TGCAGCATAACCGGGACAGTGGGGGAGACCCAGTACTTC. Amino acid sequence: CSITGTVGETQYF.

The chain recombines TRBV15 with TRBJ1-1; 7 bases line up with TRBD1. The CDR3 covers 14 residues. Trimming cost V 7 bases and J 1 base; bases outside gene matches: 6. CDR1 is LNHNV, CDR2 YYDKDF, per germline (reference sequence). CDR3 amino acids: CATNQDRRNTEAFF. In DNA form, the CDR3 reads TGTGCCACCAACCAGGACAGGAGGAACACTGAAGCTTTCTTT.

This clone was found once. The CDR3 here is CASSDLTGTLSYEQYF. CDR3 DNA sequence: TGTGCCAGCAGTGACCTAACCGGGACATTGTCCTACGAGCAGTACTTC. V gene TRBV25-1 combines with J gene TRBJ2-7; possibly TRBD1 for D (6 bases). The CDR3 is made up of 16 amino acids. The germline gives CDR1 MGHDK, CDR2 SYGVNS. V was pared by 3 bases and J by 1 base, with 16 bases between.

CDR3 in amino acids: CATSRDRGLYEQYF. Here the CDR3 DNA reads TGTGCCACCAGCAGGGATCGAGGGCTCTACGAGCAGTACTTC. The chain carries TRBV15 and TRBJ2-7, with a weak D call TRBD2 (5 bases). The CDR3 totals 14 residues. Germline CDR1 reads LNHNV; CDR2 reads YYDKDF (reference sequence). The V end lost 3 bases, the J end lost 3 bases, and 12 bases lay between the germline ends.